What follows is one T cell receptor beta chain and its context. Its antigen specificity is not known. Each CD8+ T cell subset was flow-sorted in triplicate, with approximately 300,000 cells per subset placed directly into RLT lysis buffer. Naive CD8+ T cells were defined stringently as CD45RO-CCR7+CD27+CD95- to exclude memory contaminants. Peripheral blood mononuclear cells were isolated from buffy coats using standard density gradient centrifugation. A FACSAria III was used to flow-sort naive CD8+ T cells into CXCR3-negative and CXCR3-positive populations. An RNeasy Mini Kit was used to extract total RNA from the sorted cells. TCRdb shows the sequencer as NextSeq 550. The Human TCR Profiling Kit (MiLaboratory) was used to prepare UMI-labeled 5' RACE TRB cDNA libraries. cDNA synthesis used the entire amount of extracted RNA, and PCR amplification then used the entire amount of cDNA produced. Libraries were prepared in parallel with an identical number of PCR cycles. Concerning the study's data processing: With a requirement of at least two reads per UMI, MIGEC and MiXCR extracted about 50,000 +/- 10,000 unique UMI-labeled TRB cDNA molecules per library. On average, 40,000 +/- 10,000 functional in-frame TRB CDR3 nucleotide clonotypes lacking stop codons were found per library. After downsampling to 5000 UMI-labeled TRB molecules per sample, diversity metrics, including normalized Shannon-Wiener and Chao1, were computed in VDJtools. VDJtools computed clonotype-size-weighted physicochemical properties of the central five CDR3 residues: interaction energy, strength, volume and Kidera factor 4. TCRdb reprocessed the reads and lists each CDR3 protein sequence as a single entry, with no DNA. None of the V and J calls come from the authors' own analysis; TCRdb made them. The table for this sample records just under 65,000 distinct CDR3 sequences. 4.8% of the sample goes to the ten largest clones.

These data are taken from a study of CXCR3-negative and CXCR3-positive naive CD8 T cells (dated by TCRdb to about 2019). Describing the broader study: In total, 130 million to 150 million TRB reads were obtained, or roughly 1.5 +/- 0.3 million reads per library. Naive subsets from 5 or 6 donors and memory cells from 3 donors were included in the TRBV-TRBJ cluster analysis. Diversity and physicochemical repertoire analyses covered around 10 donors pooled from two independent experiments. What the research found in general, with its limitations: CXCR3 expression partially decreased after cryopreservation, so most assays used freshly isolated PBMCs. Repertoire diversity was comparably high in both naive subsets but much lower in memory CD8+ T cells. Because surface CD5, which is linked to self-reactivity in mice, was comparable between the naive subsets, TCR interaction strength was also inferred from the physicochemical properties of TRB CDR3s. Naive CXCR3-negative and CXCR3-positive cells from the same donor showed similar TRBV-TRBJ usage, whereas memory cells showed distinct patterns. Compared with CXCR3-negative naive cells, CXCR3-positive naive cells had TRB CDR3s with higher hydrophobicity (lower Kidera factor 4), lower energy, and higher strength and volume indices.

Based on the germline V gene, the CDR1 and CDR2 sequences are LGHNT and FRNRAP. The CDR3 measures 12 amino acids from cysteine to phenylalanine. No DNA is given. The receptor was isolated from a human donor in good health. Some clones in this sample may be carry-over from other donors' samples. The sample was naive CXCR3+ CD8+ T cells from blood. The cell subset or site label corresponds to: CD45RO-CCR7+CD27+CD95- naive CD8+ T cells expressing CXCR3 (TNR3+). The V and J segments used are TRBV12-5 and TRBJ2-1. The CDR3 is CASGSAYNEQFF.